This T cell receptor (beta chain) was sequenced in a study of CD8+CD57+ T cells in acquired aplastic anemia. The sample holds one count of this clonotype. Template material for TCR beta VDJ and CDR3 profiling consisted of genomic DNA. TCRdb reprocessed the reads via MiXCR and lists one record per CDR3 protein. The sample includes 150,000 to 200,000 distinct CDR3 sequences, over 60% of them seen just once. V lost 8 bases to trimming and J lost 6 bases, with 10 bases between them. This CDR3 has 11 residues. The germline gives CDR1 SGHVS, CDR2 FNYEAQ. Sequencing was carried out using sorted CD4+, CD8+, or CD8+CD57+ T cells (not recorded which) from PBMCs. The sequence was collected from a human donor with severe aplastic anemia or a healthy control (not recorded which). This chain connects TRBV7-6 to TRBJ1-2, with a possible D match to TRBD1 (6 bases). In nucleotides, the CDR3 is TGTGCCAGCCGGGGGCTCGATGGCTACACCTTC. Translated, it gives CASRGLDGYTF.